One sample yielded the 9 T cell receptor beta chains listed below, sequenced in a study of beta chain features in type 1 diabetes. Reverse transcribing all isolated RNA meant expressed TCRB transcripts were sequenced. Generated by immunoSEQ multiplex PCR, the TCRdb table keeps only in-frame clones and is missing some. Of 550,000 to 850,000 clones detected, about an eighth appear once; the ten largest clones hold around 0.022%. Findings and caveats of the study: All four CD4+ subsets from Type 1 diabetes patients carried moderately but significantly shorter TCRB CDR3s.

No antigens are known for them. Specimen: naive CD4+ T cells from blood. The receptors were gathered from a man younger than 35 with type 1 diabetes.

The chain combines TRBV29-1 with TRBJ2-1, with 7 bases fitting TRBD2. Germline CDR1 SQVTM, CDR2 ANQGSEA. J lost 6 bases, V lost 7 bases, and 12 bases had no gene match. The CDR3 is 14 residues long. The CDR3 coding sequence is TGCAGCGCCGAGGCTAGCGGAGGGGCCAATGAGCAGTTCTTC. Translated, it gives CSAEASGGANEQFF.

This chain joins TRBV6-6 and TRBJ1-1; 7 bases match TRBD1. This CDR3 is 16 amino acids long. Germline lookup yields CDR1 MNHNY and CDR2 SVGAGI (reference sequence). The V and J ends lost 10 bases and 0 bases, in that order; junction bases with no gene match: 14. For the CDR3, the DNA is TGTGCCACCCATGCGCAGGGGGGAAATCTGAACACTGAAGCTTTCTTT. Translation: CATHAQGGNLNTEAFF.

This chain links TRBV18 with TRBJ1-5; tentatively, D is TRBD1 (5 bases). The CDR3 consists of 16 residues. The germline V gene has CDR1 KGHSH and CDR2 LQKENI. The V gene lost 2 bases and the J gene lost 2 bases, with 13 bases spanning the gap. The CDR3: CASSPNRDRGNQPQHF. The DNA of the CDR3 is TGTGCCAGCTCACCAAACCGGGACCGAGGCAATCAGCCCCAGCATTTT.

The V gene is TRBV2, the J gene TRBJ1-1; 9 bases line up with TRBD1. V lost 8 bases to trimming and J lost 3 bases; unmatched junction nucleotides: 7. CDR3 length: 14 amino acids. Germline CDR1 is SNHLY and CDR2 is FYNNEI. The CDR3 is CASPRTGEDTEAFF. CDR3 DNA: TGTGCCAGCCCCCGGACAGGGGAGGACACTGAAGCTTTCTTT.

This clone has a handful of counts. This specimen includes other DNA sequences encoding the same CDR3. For the CDR3, the DNA is TGTGCCTGGAGTGGGGGACAGGGATACGAGCAGTACTTC. Translating gives CAWSGGQGYEQYF. The rearrangement links TRBV30 to TRBJ2-7; 9 nucleotides line up with TRBD1. CDR3 length: 13 amino acids. Germline loops: CDR1 GTSNPN, CDR2 SVGIG (reference sequence). The V gene end was trimmed by 1 base and the J gene end by 4 bases; junction bases not matched to a gene: 2.

This clone was observed a few times. The V call is TRBV5-1, the J call TRBJ2-1; 7 bases map to TRBD2. The CDR3 consists of 17 residues. Trimming at V came to 4 bases and at J to 7 bases, leaving 17 bases not matched to a gene. Germline V gene lookup returns CDR1 SGHRS and CDR2 YFSETQ. This CDR3 reads CASSHILDGTTGNEQFF. As DNA, the CDR3 is TGCGCCAGCAGCCACATTTTGGACGGGACTACGGGGAATGAGCAGTTCTTC. The entire variable domain, with the rest obtained from reference TRBV5-1 and TRBJ2-1, is as follows: KAGVTQTPRYLIKTRGQQVTLSCSPISGHRSVSWYQQTPGQGLQFLFEYFSETQRNKGNFPGRFSGRQFSNSRSEMNVSTLELGDSALYLCASSHILDGTTGNEQFFGPGTRLTVL.

This clone appeared a few times. A read error may account for a junction end that differs from germline. The genes are TRBV12-5 and TRBJ2-3; D perhaps matches TRBD2 (5 bases). This CDR3 has 15 amino acids. From germline, CDR1 is LGHNT and CDR2 FRNRAP. CDR3 DNA sequence: TGTGCTAGTGGCTTGGACTTCTCAAACGGGGATACGCAGTATTTT. It encodes CASGLDFSNGDTQYF.

The V and J genes are TRBV27 and TRBJ1-4, with TRBD1 matching over 7 bases. The CDR3 spans 15 residues. The V and J ends lost 1 base and 4 bases, in that order; junction bases with no gene match: 3. Germline lookup yields CDR1 MNHEY and CDR2 SMNVEV (reference sequence). CDR3 region: CASSLLDRFNEKLFF. CDR3 DNA sequence: TGTGCCAGCAGTTTATTGGACAGGTTTAATGAAAAACTGTTTTTT. The entire variable domain, with the rest obtained from reference TRBV27 and TRBJ1-4, is as follows: EAQVTQNPRYLITVTGKKLTVTCSQNMNHEYMSWYRQDPGLGLRQIYYSMNVEVTDKGDVPEGYKVSRKEKRNFPLILESPSPNQTSLYFCASSLLDRFNEKLFFGSGTQLSVL.

This clone occurred a few times. The gene calls are TRBV30 and TRBJ2-2, with 12 bases aligning to TRBD1. The CDR3 is made up of 15 amino acids. The J segment lost 5 bases and the V segment lost 2 bases, leaving 3 bases of the junction unmatched. Germline V gene sequence: CDR1 GTSNPN, CDR2 SVGIG (reference sequence). The CDR3 region is CAWSRGQGATGELFF. In DNA form, the CDR3 reads TGTGCCTGGAGTCGGGGACAGGGGGCTACCGGGGAGCTGTTTTTT. The full variable domain, rest sourced from reference TRBV30 and TRBJ2-2, is SQTIHQWPATLVQPVGSPLSLECTVEGTSNPNLYWYRQAAGRGLQLLFYSVGIGQISSEVPQNLSASRPQDRQFILSSKKLLLSDSGFYLCAWSRGQGATGELFFGEGSRLTVL.